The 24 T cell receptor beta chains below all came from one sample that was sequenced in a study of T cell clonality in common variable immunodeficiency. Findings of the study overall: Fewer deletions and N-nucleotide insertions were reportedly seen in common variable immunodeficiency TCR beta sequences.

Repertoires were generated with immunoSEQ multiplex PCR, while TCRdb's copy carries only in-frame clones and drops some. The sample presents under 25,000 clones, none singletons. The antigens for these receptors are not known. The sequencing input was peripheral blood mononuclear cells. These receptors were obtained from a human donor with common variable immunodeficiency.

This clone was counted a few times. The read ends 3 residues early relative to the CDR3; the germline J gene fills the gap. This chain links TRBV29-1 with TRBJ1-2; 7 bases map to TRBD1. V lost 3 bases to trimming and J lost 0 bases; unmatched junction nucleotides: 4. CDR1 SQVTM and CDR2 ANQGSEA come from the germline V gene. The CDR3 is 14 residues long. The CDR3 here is CSVEGQYANYGYTF. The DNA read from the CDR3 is TGCAGCGTTGAGGGACAGTATGCTAACTATGGC.

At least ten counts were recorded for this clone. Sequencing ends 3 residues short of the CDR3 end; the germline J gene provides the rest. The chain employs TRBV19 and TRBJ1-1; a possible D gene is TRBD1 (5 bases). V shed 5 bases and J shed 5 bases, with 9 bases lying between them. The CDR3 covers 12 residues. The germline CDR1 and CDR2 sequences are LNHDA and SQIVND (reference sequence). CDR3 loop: CASSPGWTEAFF. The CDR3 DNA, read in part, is TGTGCCAGTAGTCCAGGGTGGACTGAA.

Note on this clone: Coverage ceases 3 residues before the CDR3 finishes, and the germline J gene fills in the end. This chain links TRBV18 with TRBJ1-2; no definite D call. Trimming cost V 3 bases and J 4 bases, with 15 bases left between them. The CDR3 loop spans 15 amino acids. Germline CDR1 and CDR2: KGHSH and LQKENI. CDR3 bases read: TGTGCCAGCTCACCCTTAGAGTCCCGTAGCTATGGC. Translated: CASSPLESRSYG. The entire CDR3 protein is CASSPLESRSYGYTF.

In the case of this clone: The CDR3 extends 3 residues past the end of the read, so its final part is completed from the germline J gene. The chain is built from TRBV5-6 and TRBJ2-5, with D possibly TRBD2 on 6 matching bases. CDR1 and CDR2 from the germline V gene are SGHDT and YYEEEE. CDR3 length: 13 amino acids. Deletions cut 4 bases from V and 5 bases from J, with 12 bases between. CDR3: CASSARGRETQYF. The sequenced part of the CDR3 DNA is TGTGCCAGCAGCGCCCGGGGGAGGGAGACC.

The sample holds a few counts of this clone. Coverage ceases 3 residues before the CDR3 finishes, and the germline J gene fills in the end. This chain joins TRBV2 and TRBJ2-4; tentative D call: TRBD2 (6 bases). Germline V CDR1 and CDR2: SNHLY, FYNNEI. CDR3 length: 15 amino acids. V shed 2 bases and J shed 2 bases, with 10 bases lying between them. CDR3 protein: CASSERGLSKNIQYF. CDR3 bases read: TGTGCCAGCAGTGAACGGGGGTTGTCCAAAAACATT.

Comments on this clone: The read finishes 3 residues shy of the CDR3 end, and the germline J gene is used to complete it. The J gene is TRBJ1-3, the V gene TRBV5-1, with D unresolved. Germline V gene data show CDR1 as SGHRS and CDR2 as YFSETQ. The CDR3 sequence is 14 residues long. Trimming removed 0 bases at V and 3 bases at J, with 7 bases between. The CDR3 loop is CASSLVGYGNTIYF. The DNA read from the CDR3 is TGCGCCAGCAGCTTGGTGGGCTATGGAAACACC.

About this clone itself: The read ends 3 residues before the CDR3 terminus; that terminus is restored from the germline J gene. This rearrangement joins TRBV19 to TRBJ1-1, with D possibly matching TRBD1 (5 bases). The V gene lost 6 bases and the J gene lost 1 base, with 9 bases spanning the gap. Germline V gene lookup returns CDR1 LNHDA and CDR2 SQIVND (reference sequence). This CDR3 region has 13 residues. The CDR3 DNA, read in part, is TGTGCCAGTAGGATGGGGGGGAACACTGAA. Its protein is CASRMGGNTE. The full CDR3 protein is CASRMGGNTEAFF. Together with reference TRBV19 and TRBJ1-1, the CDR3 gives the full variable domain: DGGITQSPKYLFRKEGQNVTLSCEQNLNHDAMYWYRQDPGQGLRLIYYSQIVNDFQKGDIAEGYSVSREKKESFPLTVTSAQKNPTAFYLCASRMGGNTEAFFGQGTRLTVV.

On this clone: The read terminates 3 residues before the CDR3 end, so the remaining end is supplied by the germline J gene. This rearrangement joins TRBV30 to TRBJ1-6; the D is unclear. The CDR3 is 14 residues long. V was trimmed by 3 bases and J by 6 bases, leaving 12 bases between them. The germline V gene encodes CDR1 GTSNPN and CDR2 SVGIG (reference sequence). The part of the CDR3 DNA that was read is TGTGCCTGGAGCCAGACAAGCGGTAATTCACCC. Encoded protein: CAWSQTSGNSP. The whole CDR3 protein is CAWSQTSGNSPLHF.

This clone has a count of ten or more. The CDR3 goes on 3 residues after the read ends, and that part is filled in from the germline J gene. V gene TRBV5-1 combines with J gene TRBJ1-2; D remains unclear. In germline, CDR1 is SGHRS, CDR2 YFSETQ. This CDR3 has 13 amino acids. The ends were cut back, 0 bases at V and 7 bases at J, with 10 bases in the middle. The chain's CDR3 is CASSLEYAGGYTF. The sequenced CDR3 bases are TGCGCCAGCAGCTTGGAGTACGCGGGTGGC.

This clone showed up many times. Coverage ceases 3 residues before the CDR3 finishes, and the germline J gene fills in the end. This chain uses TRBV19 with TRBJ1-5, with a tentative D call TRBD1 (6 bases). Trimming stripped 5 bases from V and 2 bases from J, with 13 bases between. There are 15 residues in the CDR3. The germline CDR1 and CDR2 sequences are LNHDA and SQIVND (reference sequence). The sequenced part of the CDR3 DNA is TGTGCCAGTAGTTGGCGAGCAGGGGGCAATCAGCCC. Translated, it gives CASSWRAGGNQP. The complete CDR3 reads CASSWRAGGNQPQHF.

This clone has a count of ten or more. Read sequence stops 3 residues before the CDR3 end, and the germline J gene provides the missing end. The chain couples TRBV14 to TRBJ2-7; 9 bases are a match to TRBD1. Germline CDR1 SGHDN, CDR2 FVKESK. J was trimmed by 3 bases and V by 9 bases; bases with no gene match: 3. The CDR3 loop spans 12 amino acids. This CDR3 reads CASGTGLYEQYF. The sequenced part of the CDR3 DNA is TGTGCCAGTGGGACAGGGCTCTACGAG.

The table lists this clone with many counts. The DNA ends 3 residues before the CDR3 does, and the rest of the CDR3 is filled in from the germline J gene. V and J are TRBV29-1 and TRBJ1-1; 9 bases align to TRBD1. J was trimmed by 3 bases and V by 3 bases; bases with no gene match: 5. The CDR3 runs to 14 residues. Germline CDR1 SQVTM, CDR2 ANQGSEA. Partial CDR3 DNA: TGCAGCGTTGACGGGACAGGGAGCTACACTGAA. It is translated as CSVDGTGSYTE. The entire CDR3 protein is CSVDGTGSYTEAFF.

CDR3 amino acids: CASSMRSGLGEQFF. The sequenced part of the CDR3 DNA is TGTGCCAGTAGTATGAGAAGCGGGCTTGGTGAG. The chain has TRBV19 and TRBJ2-1, with D possibly being TRBD2 (6 bases). The sequenced fragment ends 3 residues before the CDR3 boundary, so the rest is inferred from the germline J gene. V lost 3 bases and J 9 bases, leaving 15 bases between the germline ends. The germline gives CDR1 LNHDA, CDR2 SQIVND (reference sequence). The CDR3 is 14 residues long.

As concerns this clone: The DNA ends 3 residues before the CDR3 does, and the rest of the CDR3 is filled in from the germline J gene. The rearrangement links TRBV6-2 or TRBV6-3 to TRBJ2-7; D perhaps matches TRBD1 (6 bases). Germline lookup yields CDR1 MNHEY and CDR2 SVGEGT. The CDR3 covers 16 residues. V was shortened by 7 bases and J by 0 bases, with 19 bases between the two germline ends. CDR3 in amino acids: CASTTAGTRPSYEQYF. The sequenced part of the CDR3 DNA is TGTGCCAGCACCACGGCCGGGACACGTCCCTCCTACGAG.

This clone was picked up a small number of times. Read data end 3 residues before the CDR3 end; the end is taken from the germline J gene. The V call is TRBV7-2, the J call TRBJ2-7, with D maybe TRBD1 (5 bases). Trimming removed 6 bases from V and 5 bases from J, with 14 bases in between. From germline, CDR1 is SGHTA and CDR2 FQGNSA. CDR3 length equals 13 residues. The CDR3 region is CASRQAQSNEQYF. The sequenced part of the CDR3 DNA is TGTGCCAGCAGACAGGCGCAATCTAACGAG.

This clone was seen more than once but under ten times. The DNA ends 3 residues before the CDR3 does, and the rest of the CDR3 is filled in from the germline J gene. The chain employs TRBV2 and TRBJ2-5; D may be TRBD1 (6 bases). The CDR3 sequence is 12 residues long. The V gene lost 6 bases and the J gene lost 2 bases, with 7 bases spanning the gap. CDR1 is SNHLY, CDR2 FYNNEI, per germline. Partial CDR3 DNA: TGTGCCAGCAGCAGGGGTCAAGAGACC. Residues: CASSRGQET. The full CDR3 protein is CASSRGQETQYF.

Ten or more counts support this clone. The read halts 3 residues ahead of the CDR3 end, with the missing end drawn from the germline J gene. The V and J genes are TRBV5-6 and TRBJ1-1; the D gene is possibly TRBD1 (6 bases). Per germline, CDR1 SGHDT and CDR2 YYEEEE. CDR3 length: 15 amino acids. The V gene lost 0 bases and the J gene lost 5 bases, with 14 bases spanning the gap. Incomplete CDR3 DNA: TGTGCCAGCAGCTTGGGTTACAGGGCTGGTACTGAA. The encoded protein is CASSLGYRAGTE. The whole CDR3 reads CASSLGYRAGTEAFF.

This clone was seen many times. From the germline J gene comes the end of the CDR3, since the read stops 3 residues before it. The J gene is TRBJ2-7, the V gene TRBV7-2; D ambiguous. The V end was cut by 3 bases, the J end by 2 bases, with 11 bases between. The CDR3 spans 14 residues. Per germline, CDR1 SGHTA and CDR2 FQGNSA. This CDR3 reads CASSLGWPAYEQYF. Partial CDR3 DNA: TGTGCCAGCAGCTTGGGCTGGCCAGCCTACGAG.

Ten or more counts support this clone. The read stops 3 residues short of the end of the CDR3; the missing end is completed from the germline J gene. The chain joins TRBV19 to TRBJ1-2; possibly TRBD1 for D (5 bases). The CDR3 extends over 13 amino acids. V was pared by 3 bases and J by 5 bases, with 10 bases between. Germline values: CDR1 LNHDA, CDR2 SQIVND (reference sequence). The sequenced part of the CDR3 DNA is TGTGCCAGTAGTATTGACAGCCTTTATGGC. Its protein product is CASSIDSLYG. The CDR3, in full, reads CASSIDSLYGYTF.

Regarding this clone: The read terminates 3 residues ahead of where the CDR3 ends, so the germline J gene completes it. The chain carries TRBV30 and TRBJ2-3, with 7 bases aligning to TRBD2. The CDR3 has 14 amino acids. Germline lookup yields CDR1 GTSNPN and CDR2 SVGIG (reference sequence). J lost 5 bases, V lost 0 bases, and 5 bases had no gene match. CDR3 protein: CAWSVVGGVDTQYF. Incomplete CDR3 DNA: TGTGCCTGGAGTGTAGTGGGGGGGGTAGATACG. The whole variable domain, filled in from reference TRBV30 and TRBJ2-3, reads SQTIHQWPATLVQPVGSPLSLECTVEGTSNPNLYWYRQAAGRGLQLLFYSVGIGQISSEVPQNLSASRPQDRQFILSSKKLLLSDSGFYLCAWSVVGGVDTQYFGPGTRLTVL.

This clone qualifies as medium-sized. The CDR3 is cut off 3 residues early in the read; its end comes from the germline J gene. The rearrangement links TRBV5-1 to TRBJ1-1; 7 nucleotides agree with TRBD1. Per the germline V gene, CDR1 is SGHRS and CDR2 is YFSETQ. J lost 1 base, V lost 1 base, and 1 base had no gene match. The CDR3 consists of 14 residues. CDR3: CASSLRGQNTEAFF. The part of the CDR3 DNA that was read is TGCGCCAGCAGCTTGAGGGGGCAGAACACTGAA.

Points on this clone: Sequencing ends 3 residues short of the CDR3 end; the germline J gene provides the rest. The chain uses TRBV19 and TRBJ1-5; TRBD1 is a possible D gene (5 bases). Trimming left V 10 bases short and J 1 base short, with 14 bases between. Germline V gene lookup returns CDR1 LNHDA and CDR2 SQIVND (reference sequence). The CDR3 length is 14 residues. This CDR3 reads CATDRGGSNQPQHF. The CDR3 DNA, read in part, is TGTGCCACTGACCGGGGGGGGAGCAATCAGCCC.

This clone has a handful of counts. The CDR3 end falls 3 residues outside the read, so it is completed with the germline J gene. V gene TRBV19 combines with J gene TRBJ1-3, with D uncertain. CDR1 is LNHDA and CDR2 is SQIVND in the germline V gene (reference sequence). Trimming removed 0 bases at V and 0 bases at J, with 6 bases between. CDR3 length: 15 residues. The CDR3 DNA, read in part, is TGTGCCAGTAGTATAGACCGTCGCTCTGGAAACACC. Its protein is CASSIDRRSGNT. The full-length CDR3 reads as CASSIDRRSGNTIYF.

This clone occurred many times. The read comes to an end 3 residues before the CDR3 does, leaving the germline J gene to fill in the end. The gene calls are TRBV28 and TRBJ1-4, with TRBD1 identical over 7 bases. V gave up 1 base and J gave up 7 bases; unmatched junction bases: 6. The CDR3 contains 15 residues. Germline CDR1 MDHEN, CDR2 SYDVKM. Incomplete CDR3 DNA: TGTGCCAGCAGTTTATCAGACAGGGTGGGTGAAAAA. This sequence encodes CASSLSDRVGEK. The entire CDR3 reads CASSLSDRVGEKLFF.